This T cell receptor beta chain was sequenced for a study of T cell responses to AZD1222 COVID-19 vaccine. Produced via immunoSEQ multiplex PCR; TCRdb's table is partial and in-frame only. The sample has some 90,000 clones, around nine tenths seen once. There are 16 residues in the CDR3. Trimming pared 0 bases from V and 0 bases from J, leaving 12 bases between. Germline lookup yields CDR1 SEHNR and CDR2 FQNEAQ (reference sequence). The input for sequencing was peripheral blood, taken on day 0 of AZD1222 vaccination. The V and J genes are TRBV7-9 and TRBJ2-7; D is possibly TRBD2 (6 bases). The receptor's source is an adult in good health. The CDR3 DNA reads TGTGCCAGCAGCTTAGCGCAGGGACTTGACTCCTACGAGCAGTACTTC. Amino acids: CASSLAQGLDSYEQYF.